This TCR beta chain was captured by sequencing in a study of CD8 T cells in ankylosing spondylitis (dated by TCRdb to 2017 to 2019). Context from the whole study: The study profiled T cell receptor beta repertoires in healthy donors and ankylosing spondylitis patients to find disease-linked TCR variants. The full study cohort was made up of about 24 ankylosing spondylitis patients and fewer than 120 healthy donors. Peripheral blood was sampled, and synovial fluid was additionally collected from ankylosing spondylitis patients.

What the research found in general, with its limitations: In peripheral blood, the disease-linked clones were found at relatively low frequencies and had a CD8+ phenotype. Some motif variants were previously reported in synovial fluid and blood of reactive arthritis patients, suggesting common disease-initiation mechanisms. A TCR beta motif of fewer than 10 highly homologous amino acid variants appeared characteristic of blood from ankylosing spondylitis patients. The disease-linked clones were reported to be significantly enriched in matched synovial fluid samples from ankylosing spondylitis patients.

Notes on this clonotype: Its antigen has not been determined. This may arise from a read error, as a much more abundant clone is one base away.

The listed sequencing device is Illumina HiSeq 2500. Quantitative 5'-RACE with molecular barcodes was used to prepare TCR beta libraries. The paper's processing steps were these. To identify disease-linked TCR variants, a new computational method was used, one built on a probabilistic model of VDJ rearrangement. TCRdb redid the processing of the public reads, applying fastp at Q25 and MiXCR, and retained in-frame beta chains. Duplicate CDR3 protein sequences are folded into a single record with the most common DNA and genes. In this record, the V and J calls reflect TCRdb's handling and not the investigators' own analysis. In all, the sample holds fewer than 550,000 distinct CDR3 sequences, and approximately 5% of those were seen once. The top ten clones comprise 3% to 4% of the sample. Cut back by 0 bases and 4 bases, the V and J ends lie 15 bases apart. Per the germline V gene (reference sequence), DFQATT is the CDR1 and SNEGSKA is the CDR2. Including cysteine and phenylalanine, the CDR3 has 15 amino acids. The read is trimmed to its CDR3 DNA, 45 bases read in frame from base 1.

The sample comprised blood, either unsorted or a sorted T cell fraction (not recorded which). The origin of this receptor is a male donor with ankylosing spondylitis. The chain was built from TRBV20-1 and TRBJ1-1; no D gene can be assigned with confidence. DNA sequence: TGCAGTGCTAGAGATGCTTTCGGGTTGAGCACTGAAGCTTTCTTT. It specifies CSARDAFGLSTEAFF.